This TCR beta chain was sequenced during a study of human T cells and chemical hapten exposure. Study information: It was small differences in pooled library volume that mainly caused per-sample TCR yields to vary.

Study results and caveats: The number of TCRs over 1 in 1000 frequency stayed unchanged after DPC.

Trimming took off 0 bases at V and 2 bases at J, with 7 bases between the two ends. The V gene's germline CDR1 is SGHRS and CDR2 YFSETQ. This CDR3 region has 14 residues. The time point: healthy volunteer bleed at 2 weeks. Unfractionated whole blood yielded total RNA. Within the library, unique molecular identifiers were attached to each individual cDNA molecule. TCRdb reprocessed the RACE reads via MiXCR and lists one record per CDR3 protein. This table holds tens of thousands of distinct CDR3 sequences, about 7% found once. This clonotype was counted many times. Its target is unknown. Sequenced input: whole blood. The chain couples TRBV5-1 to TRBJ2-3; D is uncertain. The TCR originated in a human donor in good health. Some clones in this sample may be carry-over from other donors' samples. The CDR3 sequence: CASSLGQSTDTQYF. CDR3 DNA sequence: TGCGCCAGCAGCTTGGGGCAGTCCACAGATACGCAGTATTTT.